This paragraph reports one T cell receptor (beta chain). What it binds is unknown. In germline, CDR1 is SNHLY, CDR2 FYNNEI. The CDR3 sequence is 15 residues long. V was shortened by 2 bases and J by 2 bases, with 12 bases between the two germline ends. Use of 60 Vbeta and 13 Jbeta primers characterized the PCR. Clones were sequenced by immunoSEQ multiplex PCR, and TCRdb holds only the in-frame ones, with some missing. Seen here are 110,000 to 150,000 clones, around 70% observed once, and the top ten hold 1.5% to 2%. The record originates from a study of cytomegalovirus exposure and HLA in healthy donors. Study-level results: The study recorded 164 TCR beta chains that were cytomegalovirus-associated. Both high specificity and high sensitivity reportedly marked the classifier's diagnosis of cytomegalovirus status. Some highly shared sequence variants likely arose as a pipeline artifact.

Everyone who donated was a healthy bone marrow donor. This chain joins TRBV2 and TRBJ2-5; maybe TRBD1 (5 bases). Sequenced sample: PBMCs. This TCR derives from a woman aged 25 to 39 in good health and CMV-seronegative. The CDR3 is CASSELNRWQETQYF. CDR3 in DNA: TGTGCCAGCAGTGAATTGAACAGGTGGCAAGAGACCCAGTACTTC.